Listed below are T cell receptor beta chains from one sample, sequenced in a study of cytomegalovirus exposure and HLA in healthy donors. Repertoires were generated with immunoSEQ multiplex PCR, while TCRdb's copy carries only in-frame clones and drops some. Altogether about 230,000 clones are present, approximately 85% being singletons, with the ten largest covering 0.24%. What was sequenced was PBMCs. These receptor sequences come from a girl aged 2-10 years in good health and CMV-seronegative. The CDR3 runs from the conserved cysteine through the conserved F or W. The D gene is left open where the match is weak. Clone size is stated in some rows and not others, as once, few, many or a class when expanded.

V gene	CDR3 length	J gene	clone size	D gene	CDR3 DNA	CDR3 protein
TRBV4-1	13	TRBJ2-1	.	.	TGCGCCAGCAGCCATACAGGGAGCAATGAGCAGTTCTTC	CASSHTGSNEQFF
TRBV7-8	14	TRBJ2-7	once	.	TGTGCCAGCAGCTTATTCCGGGAGCCCTACGAGCAGTACTTC	CASSLFREPYEQYF
TRBV5-1	16	TRBJ2-4	.	TRBD2	TGCGCCAGCAGCTTGGCCGGGAGGAGTAGGCAAAACATTCAGTACTTC	CASSLAGRSRQNIQYF
TRBV10-3	11	TRBJ2-7	.	.	TGTGCCATCAGCCGCCAGGAAGAGCAGTACTTC	CAISRQEEQYF
TRBV27	17	TRBJ2-4	.	TRBD2	TGTGCCAGCAGTTCCCCTACAGCGGGAGGAAGCAAAAACATTCAGTACTTC	CASSSPTAGGSKNIQYF
TRBV2	15	TRBJ1-4	.	.	TGTGCCAGCAGTGTTATCCCGGGTGGTAATGAAAAACTGTTTTTT	CASSVIPGGNEKLFF
TRBV5-1	14	TRBJ2-7	.	.	TGCGCCAGCAGTTGGGGGTCAGGGGACTACGAGCAGTACTTC	CASSWGSGDYEQYF
TRBV5-4	16	TRBJ2-1	.	TRBD2	TGTGCCAGCAGCAACCCTACTAGCGGGAGAAACAATGAGCAGTTCTTC	CASSNPTSGRNNEQFF
TRBV7-6	15	TRBJ1-1	.	.	TGTGCCAGCAGCTTAGGAGGCTTCATGAACACTGAAGCTTTCTTT	CASSLGGFMNTEAFF
TRBV9	15	TRBJ1-2	.	.	TGTGCCAGCAGCGTAGGGGACACAATTAACTATGGCTACACCTTC	CASSVGDTINYGYTF
TRBV7-2	16	TRBJ1-5	.	TRBD1	TGTGCCAGCAGCCCAACCCGACAGGGCGGTGGTCAGCCCCAGCATTTT	CASSPTRQGGGQPQHF
TRBV18	14	TRBJ2-3	.	TRBD1	TGTGCCAGCTCCGGGACAGGGGGCACAGATACGCAGTATTTT	CASSGTGGTDTQYF
TRBV5-4	14	TRBJ1-3	few	TRBD1	TGTGCCAGCAGCCCAGCCGGACAGGGGTCCACCATATATTTT	CASSPAGQGSTIYF
TRBV4-2	15	TRBJ1-4	once	.	TGTGCCAGCAGCCAAGCTGATGGGACACCTGAAAAACTGTTTTTT	CASSQADGTPEKLFF
TRBV5-1	11	TRBJ2-5	.	.	TGCGCCAGCAGAGCGAGAGAGACCCAGTACTTC	CASRARETQYF
TRBV27	15	TRBJ2-1	.	.	TGTGCCAGCAAACCACCACAGGGTACCTACAATGAGCAGTTCTTC	CASKPPQGTYNEQFF
TRBV2	15	TRBJ2-7	once	TRBD2	TGTGCCAGCATAGACTTAGCGGGGGGGCCCGGCGAGCAGTACTTC	CASIDLAGGPGEQYF
TRBV6-5	14	TRBJ2-7	.	TRBD1	TGTGCCAGCAATAGCCGGGACAGGGGTGACGAGCAGTACTTC	CASNSRDRGDEQYF
TRBV7-3	18	TRBJ2-1	once	.	TGTGCCAGCAGCCCCACGGGCCCGGGGGGCCGCTCCTACAATGAGCAGTTCTTC	CASSPTGPGGRSYNEQFF
TRBV7-9	14	TRBJ1-4	once	.	TGTGCCAGCAGCCGGACAGCCGATAATGAAAAACTGTTTTTT	CASSRTADNEKLFF
TRBV11-2	15	TRBJ2-3	.	.	TGTGCCAGCAGCTCAACTAGCAGAAGCACAGATACGCAGTATTTT	CASSSTSRSTDTQYF
TRBV29-1	12	TRBJ1-1	.	.	TGCAGCGTTGCGGGGTTCGACACTGAAGCTTTCTTT	CSVAGFDTEAFF
TRBV2	15	TRBJ2-3	.	.	TGTGCCAGCAGTGAGGGGGCGGGAGAATCAGATACGCAGTATTTT	CASSEGAGESDTQYF
TRBV6-4	16	TRBJ2-3	.	TRBD2	TGTGCCAGCAGTGACGGTATAGCGGGAGGGCCATATACGCAGTATTTT	CASSDGIAGGPYTQYF
TRBV6-1	16	TRBJ2-1	.	TRBD2	TGTGCCAGCAGTGAATCGGGGCTAGCGGGGGGGTATGAGCAGTTCTTC	CASSESGLAGGYEQFF
TRBV2	14	TRBJ2-7	.	TRBD1	TGTGCCAGCAGTGGGGACAGGGGGCTCTACGAGCAGTACTTC	CASSGDRGLYEQYF
TRBV5-4	17	TRBJ2-7	once	TRBD2	TGTGCCAGCAGCTTTGGCCCTGGGCGCGAGGCGGGAGACGAGCAGTACTTC	CASSFGPGREAGDEQYF
TRBV30	15	TRBJ2-2	.	TRBD1	TGTGCCTGGAGGGGACAGAGAACTTACACCGGGGAGCTGTTTTTT	CAWRGQRTYTGELFF
TRBV6-5	15	TRBJ2-7	.	TRBD2	TGTGCCAGCAGTTCGGGACTAGCTCTCCCCTACGAGCAGTACTTC	CASSSGLALPYEQYF
TRBV19	18	TRBJ2-1	.	TRBD2	TGTGCCAGTAGTAAACTAGCGGGAGGGCCGTTGGGCTACAATGAGCAGTTCTTC	CASSKLAGGPLGYNEQFF
TRBV12-5	19	TRBJ2-3	.	TRBD2	TGTGCTAGTGGTTTCGGGGCACAACGGGGGGGCCTCAGATCGTACGCGCAGTATTTT	CASGFGAQRGGLRSYAQYF
TRBV4-1	15	TRBJ2-1	once	.	TGCGCCAGCAGCCAAGACTATGTACTAGCCTATGAGCAGTTCTTC	CASSQDYVLAYEQFF
TRBV7-7	15	TRBJ2-3	.	TRBD2	TGTGCCAGCAGCTTAGAGCGGGGGGGCCCAGATACGCAGTATTTT	CASSLERGGPDTQYF
TRBV6-1	16	TRBJ2-3	.	TRBD2	TGTGCCAGCAGTGGGACTAGCGGGAGGTGGGCAGATACGCAGTATTTT	CASSGTSGRWADTQYF
TRBV27	14	TRBJ1-5	.	TRBD1	TGTGCCAGCAGCCAGACAGGGGCTTGGCAGCCCCAGCATTTT	CASSQTGAWQPQHF
TRBV15	18	TRBJ2-2	.	TRBD1	TGTGCCACCAGCAACCCCTCGGGGACAGGGTTCGTTACCGGGGAGCTGTTTTTT	CATSNPSGTGFVTGELFF
TRBV6-5	15	TRBJ2-3	.	.	TGTGCCAGCAGTTACTCCGGCGGTATCACAGATACGCAGTATTTT	CASSYSGGITDTQYF